The rows below give T cell receptor beta chains drawn from one sample of a study of early T cells in non-severe SARS-CoV-2 infection. MiXCR was run by TCRdb on the 5' RACE reads, yielding one entry per CDR3 protein. The table includes more than 50,000 distinct CDR3 sequences, over 10% detected once. Sequencing was performed on whole blood, taken at baseline. The receptor set was obtained from an adult who was a healthcare worker with PCR-confirmed SARS-CoV-2 infection or an uninfected control (not recorded which). Each CDR3 is given with its conserved first and last residue. D genes are given only for firm matches. The size entry is marked missing in some rows and otherwise reads once, few, many or a size class.

abundance: many; v_gene: TRBV7-2; j_gene: TRBJ2-3; d_gene: TRBD2; CDR3nt: TGTGCCAGCAGCTTAGAGGGTCTCGGCGGGAGAGTCACAGATACGCAGTATTTT; CDR3aa: CASSLEGLGGRVTDTQYF
abundance: many; v_gene: TRBV7-9; j_gene: TRBJ1-2; d_gene: NA; CDR3nt: TGTGCCAGCATCCCCGGGGGGGCTCCGCTGGCAGGCTACACCTTC; CDR3aa: CASIPGGAPLAGYTF
abundance: NA; v_gene: TRBV7-9; j_gene: TRBJ2-1; d_gene: NA; CDR3nt: TGTGCCAGCAGCTTCTCAGGGGCGGAGGGTAATGAGCAGTTCTTC; CDR3aa: CASSFSGAEGNEQFF
abundance: many; v_gene: TRBV12-3/TRBV12-4; j_gene: TRBJ1-4; d_gene: NA; CDR3nt: TGTGCCAGCAGTTTAAAGGGAGGACTGTTTTTT; CDR3aa: CASSLKGGLFF
abundance: NA; v_gene: TRBV18; j_gene: TRBJ1-1; d_gene: NA; CDR3nt: TGTGCCAGCTCTCGGCAGAACACTGAAGCTTTCTTT; CDR3aa: CASSRQNTEAFF
abundance: many; v_gene: TRBV12-3/TRBV12-4; j_gene: TRBJ1-5; d_gene: TRBD1; CDR3nt: TGTGCCAGCAGTCAAACAGGGGGCCGACAGCCCCAGCATTTT; CDR3aa: CASSQTGGRQPQHF
abundance: many; v_gene: TRBV7-6; j_gene: TRBJ2-7; d_gene: TRBD2; CDR3nt: TGTGCCAGCAGCCCCGCGGAAATGAGACTAGCCGGCGAGCAGTACTTC; CDR3aa: CASSPAEMRLAGEQYF
abundance: NA; v_gene: TRBV28; j_gene: TRBJ2-2; d_gene: NA; CDR3nt: TGTGCCAGCTTAACTAGCACCGGGGAGCTGTTTTTT; CDR3aa: CASLTSTGELFF
abundance: many; v_gene: TRBV5-1; j_gene: TRBJ2-3; d_gene: NA; CDR3nt: TGCGCCAGCAGCTTGGTGGGCCCCACAGATACGCAGTATTTT; CDR3aa: CASSLVGPTDTQYF
abundance: few; v_gene: TRBV6-2/TRBV6-3; j_gene: TRBJ2-4; d_gene: NA; CDR3nt: TGTGCCAGCAGCCTCAACGCCTACGGGATGTACTTC; CDR3aa: CASSLNAYGMYF
abundance: many; v_gene: TRBV20-1; j_gene: TRBJ2-3; d_gene: NA; CDR3nt: TGCAGTGCTAGAGTGGGGGCGGGGGTCACAGATACGCAGTATTTT; CDR3aa: CSARVGAGVTDTQYF
abundance: NA; v_gene: TRBV7-2; j_gene: TRBJ2-3; d_gene: NA; CDR3nt: TGTGCCAGCAGCTTTAACGGGGGCACAGATACGCAGTATTTT; CDR3aa: CASSFNGGTDTQYF
abundance: many; v_gene: TRBV5-4; j_gene: TRBJ2-5; d_gene: NA; CDR3nt: TGTGCCAGCAGCTTGCCAGCCTCTCAAGAGACCCAGTACTTC; CDR3aa: CASSLPASQETQYF
abundance: few; v_gene: TRBV11-2; j_gene: TRBJ2-7; d_gene: TRBD1; CDR3nt: TGTGCCAGCAGCTTGACAGGGGACTACGAGCAGTACTTC; CDR3aa: CASSLTGDYEQYF
abundance: many; v_gene: TRBV29-1; j_gene: TRBJ1-6; d_gene: NA; CDR3nt: TGCAGCGTTGGTAGAGACAAGAATTCACCCCTCCACTTT; CDR3aa: CSVGRDKNSPLHF
abundance: NA; v_gene: TRBV7-6; j_gene: TRBJ1-4; d_gene: TRBD1; CDR3nt: TGTGCCAGCAGCTCCGGGACAGCTAATGAAAAACTGTTTTTT; CDR3aa: CASSSGTANEKLFF
abundance: few; v_gene: TRBV6-5; j_gene: TRBJ1-1; d_gene: NA; CDR3nt: TGTGCCAGCAGTTACTCCAAGAACACTGAAGCTTTCTTT; CDR3aa: CASSYSKNTEAFF
abundance: few; v_gene: TRBV20-1; j_gene: TRBJ1-2; d_gene: NA; CDR3nt: TGCAGTGCTAGAGCGGGGCGGGAGGCAAACTATGGCTACACCTTC; CDR3aa: CSARAGREANYGYTF
abundance: few; v_gene: TRBV12-3/TRBV12-4; j_gene: TRBJ2-6; d_gene: NA; CDR3nt: TGTGCCAGCAGTTTACAGTTAAGGATGTCTGGGGCCAACGTCCTGACTTTC; CDR3aa: CASSLQLRMSGANVLTF
abundance: NA; v_gene: TRBV7-2; j_gene: TRBJ2-1; d_gene: NA; CDR3nt: TGTGCCAGCAGCTTAACACCGGGAGCCTACAATGAGCAGTTCTTC; CDR3aa: CASSLTPGAYNEQFF
abundance: NA; v_gene: TRBV10-2; j_gene: TRBJ2-1; d_gene: TRBD2; CDR3nt: TGCGCCAGCAAGTCCAGCGGGAAGAGTTCTACCTACAATGAGCAGTTCTTC; CDR3aa: CASKSSGKSSTYNEQFF
abundance: few; v_gene: TRBV4-1; j_gene: TRBJ1-2; d_gene: NA; CDR3nt: TGCGCCAGCAGCCAAGCCTTCTATGGCTACACCTTC; CDR3aa: CASSQAFYGYTF
abundance: NA; v_gene: TRBV6-5; j_gene: TRBJ1-1; d_gene: NA; CDR3nt: TGTACCAGCAGTTATTGGTTTGAGACAACTGAAGCTTTCTTT; CDR3aa: CTSSYWFETTEAFF
abundance: few; v_gene: TRBV2; j_gene: TRBJ1-5; d_gene: NA; CDR3nt: TGTGCCAGCAGAGAAAATCAGCCCCAGCATTTT; CDR3aa: CASRENQPQHF
abundance: once; v_gene: TRBV6-6; j_gene: TRBJ1-5; d_gene: NA; CDR3nt: TGTGTCAGCAGTTACGGACAGCCCCAGCATTTT; CDR3aa: CVSSYGQPQHF
abundance: many; v_gene: TRBV11-3; j_gene: TRBJ1-6; d_gene: NA; CDR3nt: TGTGCCAGCAGCTTAGCCGATAATTCACCCCTCCACTTT; CDR3aa: CASSLADNSPLHF
abundance: many; v_gene: TRBV15; j_gene: TRBJ2-7; d_gene: NA; CDR3nt: TGTGCCACCAGCATTAGCTCAGGGTTGAACTACGAGCAGTACTTC; CDR3aa: CATSISSGLNYEQYF
abundance: few; v_gene: TRBV18; j_gene: TRBJ2-1; d_gene: NA; CDR3nt: TGTGCCAGCTCACCAAAAGGTACCTACAATGAGCAGTTCTTC; CDR3aa: CASSPKGTYNEQFF
abundance: few; v_gene: TRBV5-6; j_gene: TRBJ2-7; d_gene: NA; CDR3nt: TGTGCCAGCAGTCGGCTAACGACGGGACAATACTACGAGCAGTACTTC; CDR3aa: CASSRLTTGQYYEQYF
abundance: NA; v_gene: TRBV6-6; j_gene: TRBJ2-1; d_gene: NA; CDR3nt: TGTGCCAGCAGTCAATCCCTCACCCCAGGGAGTGAGCAGTTCTTC; CDR3aa: CASSQSLTPGSEQFF
abundance: NA; v_gene: TRBV10-3; j_gene: TRBJ2-7; d_gene: TRBD1; CDR3nt: TGTGCCATCAGTTGGCCGGGACAGGGGGCGTCCGAGCAGTACTTC; CDR3aa: CAISWPGQGASEQYF
abundance: NA; v_gene: TRBV7-8; j_gene: TRBJ2-5; d_gene: TRBD2; CDR3nt: TGTGCCAGCAGCCCAGGACTAGCGGGGAGGGTCAGAGAGACCCAGTACTTC; CDR3aa: CASSPGLAGRVRETQYF
abundance: NA; v_gene: TRBV9; j_gene: TRBJ1-1; d_gene: TRBD1; CDR3nt: TGTGCCAGCAGCAAGGGACAGCGAGACACTGAAGCTTTCTTT; CDR3aa: CASSKGQRDTEAFF
abundance: NA; v_gene: TRBV5-1; j_gene: TRBJ1-1; d_gene: NA; CDR3nt: TGCGCCAGCAGCTTAACTCAGGGTTACACTGAAGCTTTCTTT; CDR3aa: CASSLTQGYTEAFF
abundance: many; v_gene: TRBV7-9; j_gene: TRBJ2-7; d_gene: NA; CDR3nt: TGTGCCAGCAGCTTAGCCCGAAACCCTACAGGGCCTGCCTACGAGCAGTACTTC; CDR3aa: CASSLARNPTGPAYEQYF
abundance: NA; v_gene: TRBV18; j_gene: TRBJ1-2; d_gene: TRBD1; CDR3nt: TGTGCCAGCTCACCCGAGACAGGGGTTGGCTACACCTTC; CDR3aa: CASSPETGVGYTF
abundance: NA; v_gene: TRBV7-8; j_gene: TRBJ1-6; d_gene: NA; CDR3nt: TGTGCCAGCAGCTTAACGACAGATGTTAATTCACCCCTCCACTTT; CDR3aa: CASSLTTDVNSPLHF
abundance: few; v_gene: TRBV18; j_gene: TRBJ1-2; d_gene: NA; CDR3nt: TGTGCCAGCTCACAGGACAGCTATGGCTACACCTTC; CDR3aa: CASSQDSYGYTF
abundance: NA; v_gene: TRBV6-2/TRBV6-3; j_gene: TRBJ2-1; d_gene: NA; CDR3nt: TGTGCCAGCAGCCCTACCCGGTCCGGGTGGGAAGGGTTCTTC; CDR3aa: CASSPTRSGWEGFF
abundance: NA; v_gene: TRBV14; j_gene: TRBJ2-3; d_gene: NA; CDR3nt: TGTGCCAGCAGCCAAGCGGGACGTAGCACAGATACGCAGTATTTT; CDR3aa: CASSQAGRSTDTQYF
abundance: NA; v_gene: TRBV20-1; j_gene: TRBJ2-1; d_gene: NA; CDR3nt: TGCAGTGCCCCGGACCTTTCGGGGTCCTACAATGAGCAGTTCTTC; CDR3aa: CSAPDLSGSYNEQFF
abundance: many; v_gene: TRBV6-5; j_gene: TRBJ2-7; d_gene: TRBD2; CDR3nt: TGTGCCAGCAACCCGGGGGGAAGCTCCTACGAGCAGTACTTC; CDR3aa: CASNPGGSSYEQYF
abundance: NA; v_gene: TRBV10-3; j_gene: TRBJ2-2; d_gene: NA; CDR3nt: TGTGCCATCAGTGCCGGGATGACTAGGACGAACACCGGGGAGCTGTTTTTT; CDR3aa: CAISAGMTRTNTGELFF
abundance: NA; v_gene: TRBV28; j_gene: TRBJ2-4; d_gene: TRBD2; CDR3nt: TGTGCCAGCAGTTTATCAGCGGGAGGAGCCAAAAACATTCAGTACTTC; CDR3aa: CASSLSAGGAKNIQYF
abundance: NA; v_gene: TRBV15; j_gene: TRBJ2-1; d_gene: NA; CDR3nt: TGTGCCACCAGCAGAGATTATAATGACAATGAGCAGTTCTTC; CDR3aa: CATSRDYNDNEQFF
abundance: many; v_gene: TRBV20-1; j_gene: TRBJ1-2; d_gene: NA; CDR3nt: TGCAGTGCTCGAACGCAAAACTATGGCTACACCTTC; CDR3aa: CSARTQNYGYTF